A single sample gave rise to the 19 T cell receptor beta chains below, sequenced in a study of blood T cell repertoires in COVID-19 (dated by TCRdb to the early 2020s). Preparation of the library involved the immunoSEQ multiplex PCR assay. Entries here come from immuneACCESS through TCRdb and include only in-frame sequences with V and J called. Some clones fail to appear in such tables; in the studies checked, an unresolved V gene covers under half of the shortfall, and the cause of the remainder is unknown. For this sample the table gives hundreds of thousands of clones, of which around 84% were detected only once. The biggest ten clones account for 15% to 19% of the sample. The specimen sequenced was PBMCs or T cells enriched from blood (not recorded which). Receptor source: a man aged 18-30 years who had recovered from COVID-19.

The CDR3 coding sequence is TGTGCCAGCAGTTTAGTACTAGCGGACAATGAGCAGTTCTTC. It is translated as CASSLVLADNEQFF. The chain recombines TRBV28 with TRBJ2-1, with TRBD2 matching over 8 bases. CDR3 length: 14 amino acids. The J segment lost 5 bases and the V segment lost 2 bases, leaving 2 bases of the junction unmatched. Germline V lookup: CDR1 MDHEN, CDR2 SYDVKM.

This chain joins TRBV10-2 and TRBJ2-7, with TRBD2 matching 11 bases. The CDR3 contains 15 residues. CDR1 is WSHSY, CDR2 SAAADI, per germline. V was pared by 2 bases and J by 4 bases, with 4 bases of the junction left unmatched. CDR3: CASSEQASGRYEQYF. The DNA for the CDR3 is TGCGCCAGCAGTGAGCAGGCTAGCGGGAGGTACGAGCAGTACTTC.

The rearrangement joins TRBV6-5 to TRBJ2-1, with TRBD1 identical over 7 bases. CDR3 size: 15 residues. Germline CDR1 reads MNHEY; CDR2 reads SVGAGI. The V and J ends lost 4 bases and 0 bases, in that order; junction bases with no gene match: 3. The CDR3 is CASSSTGISYNEQFF. CDR3 coding DNA: TGTGCCAGCAGTTCGACAGGGATCTCCTACAATGAGCAGTTCTTC.

This chain uses TRBV5-4 with TRBJ1-1; TRBD1 might be the D (5 bases). Germline V gene data show CDR1 as SGHNT and CDR2 as YYREEE (reference sequence). This CDR3 comprises 13 residues. Trimming pared 4 bases from V and 5 bases from J, leaving 12 bases between. CDR3 residues: CASSLGGRTEAFF. The DNA of the CDR3 is TGTGCCAGCAGCCTTGGGGGGAGGACTGAAGCTTTCTTT.

V usage is TRBV15 and J usage is TRBJ2-7; unclear D gene. V shed 9 bases and J shed 6 bases, with 9 bases lying between them. Germline V gene lookup returns CDR1 LNHNV and CDR2 YYDKDF (reference sequence). The CDR3 extends over 10 amino acids. DNA for the CDR3: TGTGCCACTCCTCCCCCCGAGCAGTACTTC. Translation: CATPPPEQYF.

The genes are TRBV28 and TRBJ1-5; a weak D match, TRBD1 (6 bases). Trimming left V 3 bases short and J 8 bases short, with 17 bases between. The CDR3 is 15 amino acids. Germline lookup yields CDR1 MDHEN and CDR2 SYDVKM. Here the CDR3 DNA reads TGTGCCAGCAGTTTTGGAGCGGGGGCGGGAGAGCCCCAGCATTTT. This codes for CASSFGAGAGEPQHF.

The chain uses TRBV12-5 and TRBJ1-2; 9 bases match TRBD1. CDR3 length: 17 residues. CDR1 LGHNT and CDR2 FRNRAP come from the germline V gene. The V and J ends lost 3 bases and 7 bases, in that order; junction bases with no gene match: 15. CDR3: CASGLSAPGQGRGGYTF. The CDR3 region has the DNA TGTGCTAGTGGTTTATCGGCACCGGGACAGGGACGGGGTGGCTACACCTTC.

The CDR3 DNA is TGTGCCACCAGTGATCAGGGGGGAACTGAAGCTTTCTTT. It translates to CATSDQGGTEAFF. The genes are TRBV24-1 and TRBJ1-1; 7 bases line up with TRBD1. The V gene's germline CDR1 is KGHDR and CDR2 SFDVKD. The CDR3 is 13 residues long. V shed 3 bases, J shed 5 bases, and the junction held 2 bases outside the gene matches.

The table lists this clone with a count of one. The rearrangement joins TRBV7-9 to TRBJ1-1; TRBD1 matches at 7 bases. CDR1 is SEHNR and CDR2 is FQNEAQ in the germline V gene (reference sequence). V dropped 5 bases and J dropped 8; count of bases not matched to a gene: 8. The CDR3 is 13 amino acids. The CDR3 DNA reads TGTGCCAGCAGCGCTCCGGGACAGCCGGAAGCTTTCTTT. Its translation is CASSAPGQPEAFF.

V gene TRBV19 combines with J gene TRBJ1-4, with D possibly TRBD1 on 5 matching bases. V was pared by 7 bases and J by 7 bases, with 13 bases between. The V gene's germline CDR1 is LNHDA and CDR2 SQIVND (reference sequence). The CDR3 covers 13 residues. The CDR3 loop reads CASTGRGGEKLFF. The DNA of the CDR3 is TGTGCCAGTACCGGGAGGGGCGGTGAAAAACTGTTTTTT.

The chain links TRBV19 to TRBJ1-1, with D possibly matching TRBD1 (5 bases). The CDR3 covers 13 residues. V was pared by 7 bases and J by 7 bases, with 16 bases between. The germline V gene has CDR1 LNHDA and CDR2 SQIVND (reference sequence). The CDR3 region is CASTVVRGYEAFF. As DNA, the CDR3 is TGTGCCAGTACGGTCGTCCGGGGGTATGAAGCTTTCTTT.

The chain links TRBV12-3 or TRBV12-4 to TRBJ1-1; 9 bases are shared with TRBD1. V shed 10 bases, J shed 5 bases, and the junction held 5 bases outside the gene matches. CDR3 size: 12 residues. CDR3: CATRDRVTEAFF. In DNA, the CDR3 is TGTGCCACCCGGGACAGGGTGACTGAAGCTTTCTTT.

This chain joins TRBV3-1 (or the pseudogene TRBV3-2) and TRBJ1-4, with a tentative D call TRBD1 (6 bases). The CDR3 loop spans 15 amino acids. Trimming removed 6 bases from V and 0 bases from J, with 11 bases in between. Germline V gene data show CDR1 as LGHDT and CDR2 as YNNKEL (reference sequence). CDR3 bases: TGTGCCAGCAGACAACAGGGTGCAACTAATGAAAAACTGTTTTTT. Protein product: CASRQQGATNEKLFF.

This clone showed up just a few times. The chain joins TRBV6-1 to TRBJ1-5; D is uncertain. The germline V gene has CDR1 MNHNS and CDR2 SASEGT. There are 19 residues in the CDR3. V lost 3 bases to trimming and J lost 0 bases, with 21 bases between them. The CDR3 protein is CASSDYLGPFDYSNQPQHF. In DNA, the CDR3 is TGTGCCAGCAGTGATTACTTGGGCCCTTTCGACTATAGCAATCAGCCCCAGCATTTT.

The rearrangement links TRBV18 to TRBJ2-1; 10 bases line up with TRBD2. The CDR3 covers 16 residues. Germline trimming cut 0 bases from V and 4 bases from J; bases unmatched to any gene: 3. Per the germline V gene, CDR1 is KGHSH and CDR2 is LQKENI. CDR3 in amino acids: CASSPPTSGEYNEQFF. For the CDR3, the DNA is TGTGCCAGCTCACCACCCACTAGCGGGGAGTACAATGAGCAGTTCTTC.

The chain joins TRBV2 to TRBJ1-2, with TRBD1 as a possible D gene (5 bases). Germline-derived CDR1 and CDR2 are SNHLY and FYNNEI. The V gene lost 5 bases and the J gene lost 2 bases, with 15 bases spanning the gap. There are 15 residues in the CDR3. As DNA, the CDR3 is TGTGCCAGCAGTCCCGTGGAGGGACCAAACTATGGCTACACCTTC. Protein sequence: CASSPVEGPNYGYTF.

This clone was counted between two and nine times. The chain recombines TRBV30 with TRBJ2-5, with 8 bases aligning to TRBD1. J lost 5 bases, V lost 6 bases, and 8 bases had no gene match. The CDR3 runs 13 residues. Germline CDR1 is GTSNPN and CDR2 is SVGIG (reference sequence). The CDR3 bases are TGTGCCTGTGCAGGGGGCATGGGGGAGACCCAGTACTTC. Its translation: CACAGGMGETQYF.

J is TRBJ2-1 and V is TRBV19; D ambiguous. The V gene's germline CDR1 is LNHDA and CDR2 SQIVND (reference sequence). V lost 5 bases and J lost 1, with 9 bases in between. The CDR3 runs to 14 residues. The CDR3 region is CASSLPPSYNEQFF. The CDR3 coding sequence is TGTGCCAGTAGTCTCCCCCCGTCCTACAATGAGCAGTTCTTC.

The chain combines TRBV12-5 with TRBJ2-7; TRBD2 matches at 10 bases. With 7 bases clipped from V and 5 bases from J, the junction kept 8 bases outside the gene matches. CDR3 length: 14 residues. Germline CDR1 LGHNT, CDR2 FRNRAP. The CDR3 coding sequence is TGTGCTAGTGCCTTAGCGGGAGGAGCCCACGAGCAGTACTTC. This sequence encodes CASALAGGAHEQYF.